A single sample is the source of the 27 T cell receptor beta chains below, sequenced in a study of low-dose radiotherapy and immunotherapy resistance in tumors. Sample time point: after trial treatment. The treatment here: LDRT plus nivolumab, ipilimumab, low-dose cyclophosphamide and aspirin (RACIN trial). Alpha- and beta-chain coverage of first-strand cDNA came from TRAV- and TRBV-specific primers. For amplifying TCRs, the PCR ran for around 20 cycles with Phusion, which was used together with a constant-region primer and the adapter on the V primers. TCRdb independently ran MiXCR on the reads; one entry per CDR3 protein. The table shows roughly 100,000 distinct CDR3 sequences, with around 21% occurring only once. This sample comprised PBMCs, obtained after low-dose radiotherapy plus immunotherapy. The source of these receptors is a male donor with prostate cancer.

A note on this clonotype: A far larger clone is just one base off, so this is likely a read error. The V gene is TRBV6-8, the J gene TRBJ2-5; TRBD2 aligns across 12 bases. CDR1 is MNHGY, CDR2 SAAAGT, per germline. The junction had 12 bases not matched to a gene; V was cut back by 5 bases and J by 2 bases. The CDR3 is 18 amino acids. CDR3 region: CASSIRLAGDPGQETQYF. CDR3 coding DNA: TGTGCCAGCAGTATTCGACTAGCGGGGGACCCCGGACAAGAGACCCAGTACTTC.

The rearrangement joins TRBV9 to TRBJ2-5, with 10 bases fitting TRBD2. Trimming removed 4 bases from V and 5 bases from J; junction bases left unmatched: 5. Per germline, CDR1 SGDLS and CDR2 YYNGEE. The CDR3 extends over 14 amino acids. The CDR3 spells CASSRLAGRETQYF. In DNA, the CDR3 is TGTGCCAGCAGCAGACTAGCGGGCAGGGAGACCCAGTACTTC.

There are many counts of this clonotype. The rearrangement uses TRBV5-6 and TRBJ2-5; 13 bases agree with TRBD2. CDR3 length: 14 residues. The germline V gene encodes CDR1 SGHDT and CDR2 YYEEEE. V lost 9 bases and J lost 4; bases outside the gene matches: 6. In nucleotides, the CDR3 is TGTGCCACCGGACTAGCGGGGGCACGAGAGACCCAGTACTTC. This gives the protein CATGLAGARETQYF.

J is TRBJ1-2 and V is TRBV6-1, with D possibly being TRBD1 (5 bases). Germline V lookup: CDR1 MNHNS, CDR2 SASEGT. Trimming left V 5 bases short and J 8 bases short, with 12 bases between. The CDR3 sequence is 12 residues long. The CDR3 spells CASSFSEGGYTF. The DNA of the CDR3 is TGTGCCAGCAGTTTCTCAGAGGGGGGCTACACCTTC.

This clonotype has at least ten counts. The CDR3 DNA sequence: TGTGCCAGCAGTTTATTCGGGGGGATCTACAATGAGCAGTTCTTC. Translation gives CASSLFGGIYNEQFF. The chain combines TRBV27 with TRBJ2-1; 7 nucleotides match TRBD2. The CDR3 loop spans 15 amino acids. Trimming removed 1 base from V and 3 bases from J; junction bases left unmatched: 3. CDR1 MNHEY and CDR2 SMNVEV come from the germline V gene (reference sequence).

The V call is TRBV6-6, the J call TRBJ2-1; D is uncertain. CDR1 and CDR2 from the germline V gene are MNHNY and SVGAGI (reference sequence). The ends were cut back, 8 bases at V and 0 bases at J, with 14 bases in the middle. This CDR3 is 15 amino acids long. This CDR3 reads CASFEGLSSYNEQFF. The CDR3 DNA follows: TGTGCCAGCTTCGAAGGCTTGAGCTCCTACAATGAGCAGTTCTTC.

This clonotype showed up many times. The chain uses TRBV2 and TRBJ2-2, with TRBD2 matching 9 bases. Germline CDR1 and CDR2: SNHLY and FYNNEI. V was clipped by 3 bases and J by 6 bases; unmatched bases: 14. The CDR3 spans 18 residues. The CDR3 region has the DNA TGTGCCAGCAGTGATGGTGGACCGGGACTAGCAGGGCCCGGGGAGCTGTTTTTT. Its translation is CASSDGGPGLAGPGELFF.

The chain joins TRBV3-1 to TRBJ2-3; TRBD1 matches at 8 bases. Germline loops: CDR1 LGHDT, CDR2 YNNKEL (reference sequence). The CDR3 is 13 amino acids. Trimming cost V 3 bases and J 8 bases; bases outside gene matches: 4. This CDR3 is CASSQDRDGTQYF. The CDR3 DNA follows: TGTGCCAGCAGCCAGGACAGGGACGGTACGCAGTATTTT.

About this clonotype: The CDR3 does not close with the conserved phenylalanine or tryptophan, likely indicating a read error. Because the CDR3's place on the DNA is in doubt, the DNA is left out and the CDR3 is given as listed by TCRdb. This rearrangement joins TRBV6-2 or TRBV6-3 to TRBJ2-7; TRBD2, as called in the table, went unchecked against the DNA. Inclusive of both ends, the CDR3 amounts to 8 amino acids. Germline V gene sequence: CDR1 MNHEY, CDR2 SVGEGT. The CDR3 reads CASSWDSG.

This clonotype appeared many times. This sequence joins TRBV5-1 and TRBJ1-5; TRBD1 agrees at 8 bases. Germline V lookup: CDR1 SGHRS, CDR2 YFSETQ. The CDR3 runs to 15 residues. The ends lost 0 bases at V and 6 bases at J; junction bases unmatched: 5. CDR3 nucleotide sequence: TGCGCCAGCAGCTTGGACAGGGGGTCGGGTCAGCCCCAGCATTTT. As protein: CASSLDRGSGQPQHF.

The sample holds many counts of this clonotype. V usage is TRBV12-3 or TRBV12-4 and J usage is TRBJ1-1, with 7 bases lining up with TRBD1. The trim removed 6 bases at V and 5 bases at J, leaving 6 bases unmatched. The CDR3 sequence is 13 residues long. The CDR3 nucleotides read TGTGCCAGCAGCTGGGACAGAGGAACTGAAGCTTTCTTT. It is translated as CASSWDRGTEAFF.

The chain joins TRBV20-1 to TRBJ1-5, with 10 bases lining up with TRBD1. CDR1 is DFQATT and CDR2 is SNEGSKA in the germline V gene (reference sequence). Losses at the gene ends were 5 bases for V and 4 bases for J; bases not matched to a gene: 8. The CDR3 totals 15 residues. CDR3 region: CSAGRRTGGNQPQHF. Here the CDR3 DNA reads TGCAGTGCTGGCCGACGGACAGGGGGAAATCAGCCCCAGCATTTT.

This clonotype was detected ten times or more. The J gene is TRBJ2-4, the V gene TRBV6-6; either TRBD1 or TRBD2 may fit D (6 bases each). V was cut by 5 bases and J by 0 bases, with 11 bases left in between. Germline loops: CDR1 MNHNY, CDR2 SVGAGI (reference sequence). This CDR3 has 15 amino acids. CDR3 amino acids: CASSVGGLAKNIQYF. Written as DNA, the CDR3 is TGTGCCAGCAGTGTAGGGGGGCTAGCCAAAAACATTCAGTACTTC.

The V gene is TRBV4-2, the J gene TRBJ1-1; no firm D call. V gave up 0 bases and J gave up 4 bases, with 12 bases separating them. Germline CDR1 reads LGHNA; CDR2 reads YNFKEQ. There are 15 residues in the CDR3. CDR3 nucleotides: TGTGCCAGCAGCCAAGACGGCAGGCCCGTCACTGAAGCTTTCTTT. Its translation is CASSQDGRPVTEAFF.

This chain connects TRBV4-3 to TRBJ2-5; 7 bases are shared with TRBD2. CDR1 and CDR2 from the germline V gene are LGHNA and YSLEER. V was pared by 0 bases and J by 7 bases, with 5 bases of the junction left unmatched. CDR3 length: 14 amino acids. The CDR3 nucleotides are TGCGCCAGCAGCCAAGATTTGGGGGGGACGACCCAGTACTTC. It yields the protein CASSQDLGGTTQYF.

In this sample, this clonotype turned up many times. The V call is TRBV20-1, the J call TRBJ1-6; 9 bases match TRBD1. The CDR3 length is 16 residues. J gave up 6 bases and V 3 bases, and 9 bases lay outside the gene matches. Per germline, CDR1 DFQATT and CDR2 SNEGSKA (reference sequence). DNA for the CDR3: TGCAGTGCTAGTCGGTCCGGGACAGGGCCTAATTCACCCCTCCACTTT. This encodes CSASRSGTGPNSPLHF.

This clonotype was counted at least ten times. This chain connects TRBV2 to TRBJ2-3; the D is unclear. Germline assignment: CDR1 SNHLY and CDR2 FYNNEI. V lost 6 bases, J lost 0 bases, and 10 bases lay in between. CDR3 length: 14 amino acids. CDR3 sequence reads: CASREQTSTDTQYF. Written as DNA, the CDR3 is TGTGCCAGCAGGGAACAAACTAGCACAGATACGCAGTATTTT.

This clonotype was found a few times. The chain combines TRBV25-1 with TRBJ2-7; D is possibly TRBD2 (5 bases). This CDR3 contains 12 residues. Deletions cut 7 bases from V and 2 bases from J, with 9 bases between. Germline values: CDR1 MGHDK, CDR2 SYGVNS. The DNA for the CDR3 is TGTGCCAGCATATCGGGAACCTACGAGCAGTACTTC. This translates into CASISGTYEQYF.

In this sample, this clonotype turned up many times. The rearrangement joins TRBV30 to TRBJ1-1; D not resolved. CDR3 length: 13 residues. Trimming removed 5 bases from V and 0 bases from J, with 10 bases in between. The germline V gene encodes CDR1 GTSNPN and CDR2 SVGIG (reference sequence). The chain's CDR3 is CAWALGLNTEAFF. CDR3 DNA: TGTGCCTGGGCGTTAGGGCTGAACACTGAAGCTTTCTTT. Based on the CDR3 plus reference TRBV30 and TRBJ1-1, the full variable domain is SQTIHQWPATLVQPVGSPLSLECTVEGTSNPNLYWYRQAAGRGLQLLFYSVGIGQISSEVPQNLSASRPQDRQFILSSKKLLLSDSGFYLCAWALGLNTEAFFGQGTRLTVV.

With respect to this clonotype: One end of the junction does not line up with germline, which may come from a read error. CDR3 sequence: CAISLAGGTDMQYF. CDR3 coding DNA: TGTGCCATCAGTCTAGCAGGAGGCACAGATATGCAGTATTTT. V gene TRBV10-3 combines with J gene TRBJ2-3; perhaps TRBD2 as D (5 bases). The CDR3 length is 14 residues. Germline CDR1 and CDR2: ENHRY and SYGVKD.

In the case of this clonotype: One junction end does not reproduce the germline sequence, and a read error may be involved. The CDR3 DNA reads as TGCGCCAGTAGTCCTCGGGGGGGACTTGGCAATCAGCCCCAGCATTTT. Translation gives CASSPRGGLGNQPQHF. This chain uses TRBV19 with TRBJ1-5; tentative D call: TRBD1 (5 bases). This CDR3 spans 16 amino acids. Looked up from germline, CDR1 is LNHDA and CDR2 is SQIVND (reference sequence).

This clonotype occurred many times. V usage is TRBV7-8 and J usage is TRBJ2-1; D gene uncertain. V was pared by 5 bases and J by 4 bases, with 9 bases between. Germline V gene data show CDR1 as SGHVS and CDR2 as FQNEAQ. This CDR3 has 13 residues. The CDR3 nucleotides read TGTGCCAGCAGCACGAGCCTATACAATGAGCAGTTCTTC. The encoded protein is CASSTSLYNEQFF.

This clonotype appeared many times. The chain joins TRBV7-2 to TRBJ1-2; D gene unclear. Trimming stripped 5 bases from V and 8 bases from J, with 18 bases between. Germline V gene sequence: CDR1 SGHTA, CDR2 FQGNSA. CDR3 length equals 14 residues. The CDR3 region is CASSRRAQTSGYTF. CDR3 nucleotide sequence: TGTGCCAGCAGCCGCCGGGCGCAGACGTCCGGCTACACCTTC.

At least ten counts were recorded for this clonotype. The chain joins TRBV11-3 to TRBJ2-1; no definite D call. Trimming left V 5 bases short and J 9 bases short, with 14 bases between. CDR1 and CDR2 (germline): SGHNT, YENEEA. The CDR3 extends over 13 amino acids. CDR3 in DNA: TGTGCCAGCAGCCCACCCCACCGGCCTGAGCAGTTCTTC. Translation gives CASSPPHRPEQFF.

The CDR3 DNA reads as TGTGCCATCAGTGAAGGGACAGGGGAAGCGGAGACCCAGTACTTC. Its protein product is CAISEGTGEAETQYF. This sequence joins TRBV10-3 and TRBJ2-5, with 10 bases that match TRBD1. The germline V gene has CDR1 ENHRY and CDR2 SYGVKD. This CDR3 is 15 amino acids long. J gave up 5 bases and V 3 bases, and 6 bases lay outside the gene matches.

This clonotype was seen only a few times. This chain uses TRBV6-6 with TRBJ2-5, with D perhaps given as TRBD1 or TRBD2 (5 bases each). V lost 2 bases and J lost 0, with 10 bases in between. Per the germline V gene, CDR1 is MNHNY and CDR2 is SVGAGI (reference sequence). The CDR3 spans 15 residues. CDR3 coding DNA: TGTGCCAGCAGTTACCGAGAGGGACACCAAGAGACCCAGTACTTC. This codes for CASSYREGHQETQYF.

This clonotype was recorded at least ten times. The genes are TRBV7-3 and TRBJ1-3; no definite D call. Trimming shortened V by 2 bases and J by 2 bases, and 10 bases separated the two germline ends. CDR1 is SGHTA and CDR2 is FQGTGA in the germline V gene. There are 15 residues in the CDR3. CDR3 region: CASSLSSGTGNTIYF. CDR3 DNA: TGTGCCAGCAGCTTATCGTCAGGCACTGGAAACACCATATATTTT.